Below are 24 T cell receptor beta chains sequenced from a single sample in a study of T cells in Graves' hyperthyroidism and ophthalmopathy. Regions amplified from RNA transcripts were the TCR beta CDR3 regions. Carried out on the TCR CDR3, a first-round RT-PCR used the HTBI primer set. TCRdb reprocessed the multiplex PCR reads with MiXCR, giving one entry per CDR3 protein. There are fewer than 650,000 distinct CDR3 sequences in the sample; over 11% occur only once, and almost 6% lies in the top ten. The sequencing sample was made of blood. Receptors originate from a woman aged 30 to 39 with Graves' hyperthyroidism that later progressed to Graves' ophthalmopathy.

In its sample, this clonotype was seen many times. This rearrangement joins TRBV20-1 to TRBJ2-5; D assignment may be TRBD1 or TRBD2 (5 bases each). The germline V and J ends were trimmed by 3 bases and 7 bases, with 15 bases remaining between them. The germline gives CDR1 DFQATT, CDR2 SNEGSKA (reference sequence). This CDR3 has 13 residues. The CDR3 DNA follows: TGCAGTGCTAGCTGGGACGCGCTATGGACCCAGTACTTC. Translating it yields CSASWDALWTQYF.

This clonotype was observed many times. The V call is TRBV2, the J call TRBJ2-2, with D perhaps TRBD1 (6 bases). V lost 9 bases and J lost 4, with 15 bases in between. CDR3 length: 14 amino acids. Germline V lookup: CDR1 SNHLY, CDR2 FYNNEI. CDR3: CARGKTGTTGELFF. The CDR3 DNA is TGTGCCAGGGGGAAGACAGGCACCACCGGGGAGCTGTTTTTT.

This clonotype was seen ten or more times. The chain employs TRBV9 and TRBJ2-7; a weak D match, TRBD2 (5 bases). CDR1 is SGDLS and CDR2 is YYNGEE in the germline V gene. The CDR3 runs to 14 residues. V was shortened by 4 bases and J by 4 bases, with 15 bases between the two germline ends. The CDR3 protein is CASSPRDRVYEQYF. The CDR3 region has the DNA TGTGCCAGCAGCCCACGGGATAGGGTTTACGAGCAGTACTTC. Drawing the rest from reference TRBV9 and TRBJ2-7, the complete variable domain is DSGVTQTPKHLITATGQRVTLRCSPRSGDLSVYWYQQSLDQGLQFLIQYYNGEERAKGNILERFSAQQFPDLHSELNLSSLELGDSALYFCASSPRDRVYEQYFGPGTRLTVT.

The V gene is TRBV30, the J gene TRBJ1-1; tentatively, D is TRBD1 (5 bases). V lost 0 bases and J 5 bases, leaving 16 bases between the germline ends. The V gene's germline CDR1 is GTSNPN and CDR2 SVGIG (reference sequence). This CDR3 comprises 15 residues. The CDR3 here is CAWSVWIRGRTEAFF. The CDR3 DNA sequence: TGTGCCTGGAGTGTATGGATACGGGGCCGTACTGAAGCTTTCTTT. Together with reference TRBV30 and TRBJ1-1, the CDR3 gives the full variable domain: SQTIHQWPATLVQPVGSPLSLECTVEGTSNPNLYWYRQAAGRGLQLLFYSVGIGQISSEVPQNLSASRPQDRQFILSSKKLLLSDSGFYLCAWSVWIRGRTEAFFGQGTRLTVV.

The chain links TRBV20-1 to TRBJ2-4; 10 bases map to TRBD2. The CDR3 has 14 residues. Looked up from germline, CDR1 is DFQATT and CDR2 is SNEGSKA (reference sequence). Germline trimming cut 4 bases from V and 7 bases from J; bases unmatched to any gene: 7. The CDR3 here is CSATGPAGGNIQYF. CDR3 sequence (DNA): TGCAGTGCTACGGGACCAGCGGGAGGGAACATTCAGTACTTC.

This clonotype was seen ten or more times. The V and J genes are TRBV7-9 and TRBJ1-2; 10 nucleotides align to TRBD1. The CDR3 runs to 14 residues. CDR1 SEHNR and CDR2 FQNEAQ come from the germline V gene (reference sequence). V lost 5 bases to trimming and J lost 4 bases; unmatched junction nucleotides: 4. CDR3 residues: CASSGQGVSYGYTF. CDR3 nucleotide sequence: TGTGCCAGCAGCGGACAGGGGGTTTCCTATGGCTACACCTTC.

This clonotype occurred many times. The J gene is TRBJ1-1, the V gene TRBV9; no clear D. This CDR3 is 14 amino acids long. From germline, CDR1 is SGDLS and CDR2 YYNGEE. Trimming took off 4 bases at V and 6 bases at J, with 16 bases between the two ends. Here the CDR3 DNA reads TGTGCCAGCAGCCAGCGAAGAGACGGGGCTGAAGCTTTCTTT. Translated: CASSQRRDGAEAFF. Full variable domain (missing parts from reference TRBV9 and TRBJ1-1): DSGVTQTPKHLITATGQRVTLRCSPRSGDLSVYWYQQSLDQGLQFLIQYYNGEERAKGNILERFSAQQFPDLHSELNLSSLELGDSALYFCASSQRRDGAEAFFGQGTRLTVV.

This clonotype was detected ten times or more. The chain is built from TRBV13 and TRBJ1-4; 11 bases map to TRBD1. CDR1 PRHDT and CDR2 FYEKMQ come from the germline V gene (reference sequence). This CDR3 contains 18 residues. Germline trimming cut 4 bases from V and 10 bases from J; bases unmatched to any gene: 17. DNA of the CDR3: TGTGCCAGCAGCTGGCGGGACAGGGGGAAATTCGAAATAGGAAAACTGTTTTTT. Protein product: CASSWRDRGKFEIGKLFF. The variable domain in full, with the rest retrieved from reference TRBV13 and TRBJ1-4, is AAGVIQSPRHLIKEKRETATLKCYPIPRHDTVYWYQQGPGQDPQFLISFYEKMQSDKGSIPDRFSAQQFSDYHSELNMSSLELGDSALYFCASSWRDRGKFEIGKLFFGSGTQLSVL.

This clonotype occurred many times. This sequence joins TRBV12-3 or TRBV12-4 and TRBJ2-1, with a tentative D call TRBD2 (5 bases). V was cut by 3 bases and J by 10 bases, with 10 bases left in between. This CDR3 has 12 amino acids. The chain's CDR3 is CASSFLASEQFF. The CDR3 DNA sequence: TGTGCCAGCAGTTTTTTGGCTAGCGAGCAGTTCTTC.

The chain is built from TRBV15 and TRBJ1-3; 9 positions match TRBD1. Germline lookup yields CDR1 LNHNV and CDR2 YYDKDF (reference sequence). This CDR3 is built from 17 residues. After removal of 0 bases from V and 3 bases from J, the junction contained 6 bases not matched to a gene. CDR3 protein: CATSRDSPTGGGNTIYF. The CDR3 region has the DNA TGTGCCACCAGCAGAGATTCCCCGACAGGGGGTGGAAACACCATATATTTT.

About this clonotype itself: At one end, the junction sequence differs from germline, possibly due to a read error. J is TRBJ2-1 and V is TRBV12-3 or TRBV12-4; maybe TRBD2 (5 bases). The CDR3 sequence is 15 residues long. This CDR3 is CASSHSEILYNEQFF. The CDR3 DNA reads TGTGCTAGCAGTCATAGCGAGATCCTCTACAATGAGCAGTTCTTC.

This clonotype showed up just a few times. V and J are TRBV5-1 and TRBJ2-7; tentatively, D is TRBD1 (5 bases). Trimming removed 1 base from V and 3 bases from J, with 17 bases in between. The CDR3 sequence is 16 residues long. Germline V lookup: CDR1 SGHRS, CDR2 YFSETQ. The CDR3 DNA reads TGCGCCAGCAGCTTGTGGTTAGTGGGGCCACTCTACGAGCAGTACTTC. Translated, it gives CASSLWLVGPLYEQYF. The variable domain in full, with the rest retrieved from reference TRBV5-1 and TRBJ2-7, is KAGVTQTPRYLIKTRGQQVTLSCSPISGHRSVSWYQQTPGQGLQFLFEYFSETQRNKGNFPGRFSGRQFSNSRSEMNVSTLELGDSALYLCASSLWLVGPLYEQYFGPGTRLTVT.

This clonotype was seen just once. The junction differs from germline at one of its ends, possibly a read error. The rearrangement joins TRBV24-1 to TRBJ2-1; 10 bases line up with TRBD2. This CDR3 spans 17 amino acids. Germline V gives CDR1 KGHDR, CDR2 SFDVKD. The CDR3 sequence is CATSDRPASGRYNVQFF. The CDR3 DNA reads TGTGCCACCAGTGATCGACCCGCTAGCGGGAGATACAATGTGCAGTTCTTC.

In this sample, this clonotype turned up many times. J is TRBJ2-2 and V is TRBV11-2; D ambiguous. Germline lookup yields CDR1 SGHAT and CDR2 FQNNGV. Trimming took off 10 bases at V and 5 bases at J, with 11 bases between the two ends. This CDR3 region has 12 residues. In DNA, the CDR3 is TGTGCCATCTTGTCCCCAACCGGGGAGCTGTTTTTT. Translating it yields CAILSPTGELFF.

This clonotype has a count of ten or more. The J gene is TRBJ1-1, the V gene TRBV27, with D possibly being TRBD1 (5 bases). Trimming took off 2 bases at V and 1 base at J, with 8 bases between the two ends. Germline V gene sequence: CDR1 MNHEY, CDR2 SMNVEV (reference sequence). The CDR3 is 14 residues long. The CDR3 sequence: CASSLRQKNTEAFF. DNA of the CDR3: TGTGCCAGCAGTTTAAGACAGAAGAACACTGAAGCTTTCTTT.

This clonotype was observed at least ten times. V usage is TRBV20-1 and J usage is TRBJ2-7; 7 bases align to TRBD2. Trimming removed 3 bases from V and 5 bases from J; junction bases left unmatched: 7. Germline V CDR1 and CDR2: DFQATT, SNEGSKA (reference sequence). CDR3 size: 13 residues. The DNA for the CDR3 is TGCAGTGCTAGTCTTGCGGGAGCTAACGAGCAGTACTTC. Translating gives CSASLAGANEQYF.

This clonotype was counted at least ten times. This sequence joins TRBV7-9 and TRBJ2-5; 10 bases match TRBD2. Germline values: CDR1 SEHNR, CDR2 FQNEAQ (reference sequence). V lost 1 base and J lost 4; bases outside the gene matches: 6. There are 16 residues in the CDR3. The CDR3 bases are TGTGCCAGCAGCTTAGGATCGACTAGCGGGCGAGAGACCCAGTACTTC. As protein: CASSLGSTSGRETQYF.

This clonotype has at least ten counts. The genes are TRBV12-3 or TRBV12-4 and TRBJ1-1; D may be TRBD1 (6 bases). Trimming shortened V by 1 base and J by 4 bases, and 10 bases separated the two germline ends. This CDR3 has 14 residues. The CDR3 loop is CASSLVGGVTEAFF. For the CDR3, the DNA is TGTGCCAGCAGTTTAGTTGGGGGCGTCACTGAAGCTTTCTTT.

This clonotype was counted ten times or more. The CDR3 nucleotides read TGTGCCAGCAGCCGGAGGACAGGGGCCTACGAGCAGTACTTC. It is translated as CASSRRTGAYEQYF. The chain couples TRBV11-2 to TRBJ2-7, with 9 bases identical to TRBD1. Germline CDR1 is SGHAT and CDR2 is FQNNGV. V gave up 5 bases and J gave up 2 bases; unmatched junction bases: 4. There are 14 residues in the CDR3.

The chain employs TRBV20-1 and TRBJ1-2, with a tentative D call TRBD1 (5 bases). With 6 bases removed from V and 1 base from J, the gap between germline ends came to 12 bases. CDR1 and CDR2 from the germline V gene are DFQATT and SNEGSKA (reference sequence). The CDR3 consists of 13 residues. DNA of the CDR3: TGCAGTGCCACTACGGGGCATAACTATGGCTACACCTTC. It encodes CSATTGHNYGYTF.

This clonotype appeared many times. The chain links TRBV5-1 to TRBJ2-3, with D uncertain. V lost 0 bases, J lost 6 bases, and 11 bases lay in between. The CDR3 consists of 14 residues. Germline V gene lookup returns CDR1 SGHRS and CDR2 YFSETQ. CDR3 amino acids: CASSLGRVADTQYF. The CDR3 region has the DNA TGCGCCAGCAGCTTGGGACGTGTCGCGGATACGCAGTATTTT. The full variable domain, in which reference TRBV5-1 and TRBJ2-3 provide the parts outside the CDR3, is KAGVTQTPRYLIKTRGQQVTLSCSPISGHRSVSWYQQTPGQGLQFLFEYFSETQRNKGNFPGRFSGRQFSNSRSEMNVSTLELGDSALYLCASSLGRVADTQYFGPGTRLTVL.

The chain is built from TRBV5-1 and TRBJ1-2; D remains unclear. Germline values: CDR1 SGHRS, CDR2 YFSETQ. The CDR3 spans 13 residues. V dropped 4 bases and J dropped 4 bases, with 11 bases sitting between them. In DNA, the CDR3 is TGCGCCAGCAGCCCCCTGGGAGTCTATGGCTACACCTTC. Amino acids: CASSPLGVYGYTF.

Only a few counts were recorded for this clonotype. The V and J genes are TRBV30 and TRBJ2-5; tentatively, D is TRBD2 (6 bases). V was pared by 0 bases and J by 3 bases, with 11 bases between. Per germline, CDR1 GTSNPN and CDR2 SVGIG (reference sequence). The CDR3 spans 14 residues. The CDR3 loop reads CAWSVGGIKETQYF. CDR3 coding DNA: TGTGCCTGGAGTGTAGGAGGGATAAAAGAGACCCAGTACTTC.

This clonotype was counted at least ten times. V is TRBV6-1 and J is TRBJ1-1; 7 positions agree with TRBD1. V was clipped by 8 bases and J by 2 bases; unmatched bases: 5. Germline V gene sequence: CDR1 MNHNS, CDR2 SASEGT. CDR3 length: 13 residues. CDR3 nucleotide sequence: TGTGCCAGCTGCTACAGGGGAAACACTGAAGCTTTCTTT. This sequence encodes CASCYRGNTEAFF.